Sequencing of this T cell receptor (beta chain) was carried out in a study of blood T cell repertoires in COVID-19. Study-level background: Italy, Spain and the United States were the sources of the convalescent and acute COVID-19 samples. Nucleic acid was either cDNA or gDNA, and it came from T cells, B-cell-depleted T cells, or PBMCs.

Repertoires were generated with immunoSEQ multiplex PCR, while TCRdb's copy carries only in-frame clones and drops some. This sample has about 320,000 clones, with over 80% found just once. The cohort comprised adults aged roughly 18 to 90 years residing in around 25 US areas. Per the germline V gene, CDR1 is GTSNPN and CDR2 is SVGIG (reference sequence). Trimming cost V 4 bases and J 5 bases; bases outside gene matches: 8. This CDR3 comprises 14 residues. The chain is built from TRBV30 and TRBJ1-1, with TRBD1 matching 9 bases. This receptor was taken from a woman between 18 and 30 years old who had recovered from COVID-19. Input material: PBMCs or T cells enriched from blood (not recorded which). The DNA of the CDR3 is TGTGCCTGGACCCCCGGACAGGGGAGGACTGAAGCTTTCTTT. Translated, it gives CAWTPGQGRTEAFF. The variable domain in full, completed from reference TRBV30 and TRBJ1-1, reads SQTIHQWPATLVQPVGSPLSLECTVEGTSNPNLYWYRQAAGRGLQLLFYSVGIGQISSEVPQNLSASRPQDRQFILSSKKLLLSDSGFYLCAWTPGQGRTEAFFGQGTRLTVV.